The sequence of this TCR beta chain was determined in a study of blood T cells in healthy people across ages. Findings and caveats of the study: Observed TCR beta diversity showed a strong correlation with the percentage of naive T cells as measured by flow cytometry.

Germline CDR1 and CDR2: LGHDT and YNNKEL (reference sequence). CDR3 length: 17 amino acids. With respect to this clonotype: Its antigen is not known.

It was with a sample-barcoded 5' primer and a J-beta primer mix that a second PCR of roughly 7 to 12 cycles was run. One entry per CDR3 protein results from TCRdb running MiXCR on the 5' RACE reads. Seen here are about 600,000 distinct CDR3 sequences, under 55% observed once, and the top ten hold roughly 25%. The material sequenced was blood. This clonotype was sampled from a man older than 75 in good health. V is TRBV3-1 and J is TRBJ2-1; 9 nucleotides align to TRBD1. The assigned J gene may be wrong: the sequence end matches TRBJ2-7 better. CDR3 region: CASSQDDSYRGPREQYF. CDR3 bases: TGTGCCAGCAGCCAAGACGATAGTTACAGGGGGCCGAGGGAGCAGTACTTC.